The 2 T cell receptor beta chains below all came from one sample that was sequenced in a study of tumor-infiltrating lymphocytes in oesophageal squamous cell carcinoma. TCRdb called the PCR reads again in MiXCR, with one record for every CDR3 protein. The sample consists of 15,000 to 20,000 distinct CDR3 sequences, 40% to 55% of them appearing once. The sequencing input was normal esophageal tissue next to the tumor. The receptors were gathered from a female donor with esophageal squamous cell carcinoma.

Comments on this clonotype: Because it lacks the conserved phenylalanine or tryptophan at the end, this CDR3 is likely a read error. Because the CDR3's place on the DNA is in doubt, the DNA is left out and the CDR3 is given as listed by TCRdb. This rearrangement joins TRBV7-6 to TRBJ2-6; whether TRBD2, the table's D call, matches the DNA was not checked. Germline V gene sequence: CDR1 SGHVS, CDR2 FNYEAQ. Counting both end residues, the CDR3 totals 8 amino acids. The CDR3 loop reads CASSLVAG.

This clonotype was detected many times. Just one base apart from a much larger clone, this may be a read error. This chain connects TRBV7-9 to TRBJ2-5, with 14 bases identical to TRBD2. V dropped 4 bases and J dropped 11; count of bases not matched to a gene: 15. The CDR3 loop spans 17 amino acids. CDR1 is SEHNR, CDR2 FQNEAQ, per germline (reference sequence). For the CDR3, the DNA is TGTGCCAGCAGCTCCGGACTAGCGGGAGGCCCTTTCGATGAGCAGTACTTC. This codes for CASSSGLAGGPFDEQYF.